These 27 T cell receptor beta chains came from one sample sequenced in a study of OX40 agonist ivuxolimab in advanced cancers. Data came from immunoSEQ multiplex PCR; TCRdb stores just in-frame clones and leaves some out. The sample includes about 46,000 clones, 88% of them seen just once. The starting material was CD4+ or CD8+ T cells sorted from blood, obtained in a trial of the OX40 agonist ivuxolimab. The receptors originated from an adult with an advanced solid tumor such as melanoma, head and neck, liver or kidney cancer.

J is TRBJ2-7 and V is TRBV5-4; D possibly corresponds to TRBD2 (7 bases). The CDR3 runs 13 residues. Trimming pared 1 base from V and 7 bases from J, leaving 12 bases between. CDR1 is SGHNT, CDR2 YYREEE, per germline (reference sequence). Here the CDR3 DNA reads TGTGCCAGCAGCTTGTCGGGGGGCTGGGAGCAGTACTTC. Protein product: CASSLSGGWEQYF.

This sequence joins TRBV7-6 and TRBJ1-1, with D maybe TRBD1 (5 bases). Trimming removed 5 bases at V and 3 bases at J, with 13 bases between. CDR1 and CDR2 (germline): SGHVS, FNYEAQ. This CDR3 has 14 residues. The CDR3, as DNA: TGTGCCAGCAGCCTGACAGCTGGGGACACTGAAGCTTTCTTT. This encodes CASSLTAGDTEAFF.

The J gene is TRBJ1-2, the V gene TRBV6-5; D remains unclear. Looked up from germline, CDR1 is MNHEY and CDR2 is SVGAGI. The CDR3 consists of 12 residues. With 5 bases removed from V and 5 bases from J, the gap between germline ends came to 9 bases. The CDR3 region has the DNA TGTGCCAGCAGTGCTGGGTTGTATGGCTACACCTTC. Translated, it gives CASSAGLYGYTF.

The genes are TRBV5-8 and TRBJ1-3; TRBD1 might be the D (5 bases). Between the trimmed V and J ends, which lost 2 bases and 4 bases, there was a span of 13 bases. The CDR3 is made up of 15 amino acids. CDR1 is SGHTS, CDR2 YDEGEE, per germline. CDR3 loop: CASSLGALDGNTIYF. The CDR3 DNA reads as TGTGCCAGCAGCTTAGGGGCTTTGGACGGAAACACCATATATTTT.

The J gene is TRBJ2-7, the V gene TRBV6-1; D is unclear. The ends were cut back, 6 bases at V and 0 bases at J, with 6 bases in the middle. The CDR3 has 12 residues. CDR1 is MNHNS, CDR2 SASEGT, per germline. DNA for the CDR3: TGTGCCAGCAGGGCGAGCTCCTACGAGCAGTACTTC. Its protein product is CASRASSYEQYF.

The chain recombines TRBV10-3 with TRBJ1-1; D is unresolved. The germline CDR1 and CDR2 sequences are ENHRY and SYGVKD. V was clipped by 2 bases and J by 1 base, with 11 bases between them. The CDR3 covers 15 residues. CDR3 residues: CAISEQPLQNTEAFF. The CDR3 nucleotides are TGTGCCATCAGTGAGCAGCCTCTCCAGAACACTGAAGCTTTCTTT.

The DNA for the CDR3 is TGTGCCAGCAGTCCCGTCGGGGGGACCTACGAGCAGTACTTC. Translation: CASSPVGGTYEQYF. The V and J genes are TRBV27 and TRBJ2-7; 7 bases match TRBD2. The CDR3 is 14 amino acids. The germline V gene encodes CDR1 MNHEY and CDR2 SMNVEV (reference sequence). With V trimmed by 5 bases and J by 2 bases, 6 bases remained unmatched.

This sequence joins TRBV29-1 and TRBJ2-7; D possibly corresponds to TRBD2 (6 bases). Germline CDR1 reads SQVTM; CDR2 reads ANQGSEA. The CDR3 sequence is 12 residues long. With 6 bases removed from V and 0 bases from J, the gap between germline ends came to 9 bases. The CDR3: CSVTGSSYEQYF. CDR3 in DNA: TGCAGCGTAACCGGGAGCTCCTACGAGCAGTACTTC.

As to this clone: The sample carries other DNA sequences with the same CDR3. The chain couples TRBV9 to TRBJ1-4; D may be TRBD1 (6 bases). Germline-derived CDR1 and CDR2 are SGDLS and YYNGEE. The CDR3 covers 16 residues. Deletions cut 0 bases from V and 0 bases from J, with 9 bases between. The CDR3 sequence: CASSVGQGSTNEKLFF. CDR3 in DNA: TGTGCCAGCAGCGTAGGTCAGGGGTCAACTAATGAAAAACTGTTTTTT.

The V call is TRBV10-3, the J call TRBJ1-5; possibly TRBD1 for D (6 bases). The CDR3 has 18 residues. Trimming took off 8 bases at V and 9 bases at J, with 32 bases between the two ends. The V gene's germline CDR1 is ENHRY and CDR2 SYGVKD. CDR3 in amino acids: CAIGRHGNRDQPKGPQHF. CDR3 bases: TGTGCCATCGGTCGCCACGGGAACAGGGATCAACCCAAGGGGCCCCAGCATTTT.

This clone has just one count. Written as DNA, the CDR3 is TGTGCCTGGAATAGGGGGAAGGAGCAGTTCTTC. Its translation: CAWNRGKEQFF. The V and J genes are TRBV30 and TRBJ2-1, with D possibly being TRBD1 (6 bases). The CDR3 extends over 11 amino acids. The germline V gene encodes CDR1 GTSNPN and CDR2 SVGIG (reference sequence). V lost 4 bases to trimming and J lost 10 bases, with 11 bases between them.

The chain recombines TRBV2 with TRBJ2-7, with 8 bases aligning to TRBD1. V trimming: 6 bases; J trimming: 3 bases; junction bases outside the gene matches: 10. Germline V gives CDR1 SNHLY, CDR2 FYNNEI. This CDR3 is 15 amino acids long. CDR3 coding DNA: TGTGCCAGCAGCTCAGGACAGGGACGAGGCTACGAGCAGTACTTC. Translating it yields CASSSGQGRGYEQYF. The full variable domain, completed using reference TRBV2 and TRBJ2-7, is EPEVTQTPSHQVTQMGQEVILRCVPISNHLYFYWYRQILGQKVEFLVSFYNNEISEKSEIFDDQFSVERPDGSNFTLKIRSTKLEDSAMYFCASSSGQGRGYEQYFGPGTRLTVT.

The chain recombines TRBV7-6 with TRBJ2-3, with D tentatively TRBD2 (6 bases). Germline CDR1 is SGHVS and CDR2 is FNYEAQ. The CDR3 is 13 amino acids. Trimming cost V 6 bases and J 4 bases, with 11 bases left between them. CDR3 protein: CASRNGGPDTQYF. The CDR3 DNA reads TGTGCCAGCAGGAACGGGGGTCCAGATACGCAGTATTTT.

V and J are TRBV19 and TRBJ1-4; 8 bases fit TRBD1. CDR3 size: 16 residues. V dropped 10 bases and J dropped 4; count of bases not matched to a gene: 14. The germline CDR1 and CDR2 sequences are LNHDA and SQIVND (reference sequence). CDR3: CATHRGRGLDNEKLFF. CDR3 sequence (DNA): TGTGCCACGCACCGGGGCAGGGGGCTCGATAATGAAAAACTGTTTTTT.

V gene TRBV19 combines with J gene TRBJ2-3; 12 bases match TRBD1. Trimming at V came to 7 bases and at J to 2 bases, leaving 10 bases not matched to a gene. Germline loops: CDR1 LNHDA, CDR2 SQIVND (reference sequence). The CDR3 has 17 amino acids. CDR3 in amino acids: CASTPGTGGNPTDTQYF. CDR3 in DNA: TGTGCCAGTACGCCCGGGACAGGGGGCAACCCCACAGATACGCAGTATTTT.

This chain uses TRBV7-6 with TRBJ1-1; tentative D call: TRBD1 (5 bases). V gave up 8 bases and J gave up 5 bases, with 15 bases separating them. Germline loops: CDR1 SGHVS, CDR2 FNYEAQ. This CDR3 region has 13 residues. Here the CDR3 DNA reads TGTGCCAGCGGACCAAACCGACAGACTGAAGCTTTCTTT. Encoded protein: CASGPNRQTEAFF.

The chain employs TRBV5-1 and TRBJ2-7; possibly TRBD1 or TRBD2 for D (5 bases each). V was pared by 1 base and J by 2 bases, with 10 bases between. Per the germline V gene, CDR1 is SGHRS and CDR2 is YFSETQ. The CDR3 loop spans 14 amino acids. The CDR3 nucleotides are TGCGCCAGCAGCTTGAGAGGGGCCACCTACGAGCAGTACTTC. Encoded protein: CASSLRGATYEQYF.

This clone occurred once. V usage is TRBV6-1 and J usage is TRBJ2-7; 9 nucleotides match TRBD1. CDR3 length: 15 residues. The V and J ends lost 4 bases and 4 bases, in that order; junction bases with no gene match: 8. Germline lookup yields CDR1 MNHNS and CDR2 SASEGT. The CDR3 region is CASSVIGTGPYEQYF. CDR3 coding DNA: TGTGCCAGCAGTGTCATCGGGACAGGGCCTTACGAGCAGTACTTC.

The chain recombines TRBV2 with TRBJ2-1, with D possibly matching TRBD2 (6 bases). The germline V gene has CDR1 SNHLY and CDR2 FYNNEI. Trimming left V 5 bases short and J 4 bases short, with 9 bases between. The CDR3 contains 13 residues. In DNA, the CDR3 is TGTGCCAGCAGTCGGGGGTTTTACAATGAGCAGTTCTTC. It specifies CASSRGFYNEQFF.

This rearrangement joins TRBV19 to TRBJ1-1; 8 nucleotides match TRBD1. The germline CDR1 and CDR2 sequences are LNHDA and SQIVND (reference sequence). CDR3 length: 15 residues. The junction had 10 bases not matched to a gene; V was cut back by 4 bases and J by 6 bases. The CDR3 DNA follows: TGTGCCAGTAGTACAGGGGGCGTTAAGTTGGCTGAAGCTTTCTTT. Amino acids: CASSTGGVKLAEAFF.

The V gene is TRBV28, the J gene TRBJ2-1, with D possibly matching TRBD1 (5 bases). The CDR3 is 18 amino acids. The germline V gene encodes CDR1 MDHEN and CDR2 SYDVKM. V was shortened by 2 bases and J by 4 bases, with 21 bases between the two germline ends. The CDR3 bases are TGTGCCAGCAGTTTAATGTTGGGGCTGCTAAAGGGATACAATGAGCAGTTCTTC. It yields the protein CASSLMLGLLKGYNEQFF.

This chain uses TRBV6-5 with TRBJ2-7; maybe TRBD1 (5 bases). Germline CDR1 is MNHEY and CDR2 is SVGAGI. Trimming shortened V by 6 bases and J by 5 bases, and 8 bases separated the two germline ends. This CDR3 spans 11 amino acids. Here the CDR3 reads CASSQGHEQYF. In nucleotides, the CDR3 is TGTGCCAGCAGCCAGGGCCACGAGCAGTACTTC.

This chain connects TRBV6-1 to TRBJ2-1, with D possibly being TRBD2 (5 bases). Trimming removed 5 bases at V and 9 bases at J, with 17 bases between. This CDR3 comprises 14 residues. Germline CDR1 MNHNS, CDR2 SASEGT. CDR3 amino acids: CASSPLPQAGEQFF. The DNA of the CDR3 is TGTGCCAGCAGTCCTTTACCCCAGGCGGGTGAGCAGTTCTTC.

The chain recombines TRBV9 with TRBJ1-5, with D unresolved. The CDR3 contains 9 residues. V was cut by 9 bases and J by 5 bases, with 3 bases left in between. CDR1 SGDLS and CDR2 YYNGEE come from the germline V gene. CDR3 bases: TGTGCCATGGATCAGCCCCAGCATTTT. It is translated as CAMDQPQHF. Combining the CDR3 with reference TRBV9 and TRBJ1-5 gives the whole variable domain DSGVTQTPKHLITATGQRVTLRCSPRSGDLSVYWYQQSLDQGLQFLIQYYNGEERAKGNILERFSAQQFPDLHSELNLSSLELGDSALYFCAMDQPQHFGDGTRLSIL.

The J gene is TRBJ2-7, the V gene TRBV9; TRBD1 or TRBD2 may be the D gene (5 bases each). CDR1 is SGDLS, CDR2 YYNGEE, per germline. Trimming cost V 2 bases and J 7 bases, with 13 bases left between them. This CDR3 has 13 residues. The CDR3 DNA reads TGTGCCAGCAGCGTCGACACCGAGGGGGAGCAGTACTTC. Translated, it gives CASSVDTEGEQYF.

This clone was picked up one time. This rearrangement joins TRBV18 to TRBJ1-5; D unclear. The CDR3 is made up of 13 amino acids. CDR1 is KGHSH and CDR2 is LQKENI in the germline V gene. V was clipped by 3 bases and J by 4 bases, with 7 bases between them. As DNA, the CDR3 is TGTGCCAGCTCACCCGACTGGAATCAGCCCCAGCATTTT. Amino acid sequence: CASSPDWNQPQHF. Filled out from reference TRBV18 and TRBJ1-5, the complete variable domain reads NAGVMQNPRHLVRRRGQEARLRCSPMKGHSHVYWYRQLPEEGLKFMVYLQKENIIDESGMPKERFSAEFPKEGPSILRIQQVVRGDSAAYFCASSPDWNQPQHFGDGTRLSIL.

This clone was seen just once. This CDR3 reads CASSLGGYTGELFF. CDR3 DNA: TGTGCCAGCAGCTTAGGGGGTTACACCGGGGAGCTGTTTTTT. The chain links TRBV11-3 to TRBJ2-2; no clear D gene. Trimming cost V 1 base and J 3 bases, with 6 bases left between them. CDR3 length equals 14 residues. The germline CDR1 and CDR2 sequences are SGHNT and YENEEA.